This T cell receptor (beta chain) was obtained from a study of blood T cell repertoires in COVID-19. Looking at the study overall: There were acute and convalescent COVID-19 samples, and they came from the United States, Italy and Spain.

Per the original methods: Scientists estimated how many nucleated cells there were by amplifying reference gene primers. The table came from immunoSEQ multiplex PCR; TCRdb's copy has only in-frame clones and leaves some out. That table supplies the V and J calls and clone size; D and trimming were determined from the DNA. The table has roughly 250,000 clones, around 90% seen once. Recruitment covered about two dozen US areas and drew participants whose ages spanned about 18 to 95 years. Cohort assignment relied on participant-reported clinical history. This clone was counted a few times. CDR3 length: 14 amino acids. Germline V CDR1 and CDR2: SGHTA, FQGNSA. The V end lost 3 bases, the J end lost 1 base, and 9 bases lay between the germline ends.

Sequences were obtained from PBMCs or T cells enriched from blood (not recorded which). The clonotype originates from a woman aged 45-60 years who had recovered from COVID-19. The J gene is TRBJ1-1, the V gene TRBV7-2; no clear D gene. As DNA, the CDR3 is TGTGCCAGCAGCTTTGAGGGCCGGAACACTGAAGCTTTCTTT. Translating it yields CASSFEGRNTEAFF.